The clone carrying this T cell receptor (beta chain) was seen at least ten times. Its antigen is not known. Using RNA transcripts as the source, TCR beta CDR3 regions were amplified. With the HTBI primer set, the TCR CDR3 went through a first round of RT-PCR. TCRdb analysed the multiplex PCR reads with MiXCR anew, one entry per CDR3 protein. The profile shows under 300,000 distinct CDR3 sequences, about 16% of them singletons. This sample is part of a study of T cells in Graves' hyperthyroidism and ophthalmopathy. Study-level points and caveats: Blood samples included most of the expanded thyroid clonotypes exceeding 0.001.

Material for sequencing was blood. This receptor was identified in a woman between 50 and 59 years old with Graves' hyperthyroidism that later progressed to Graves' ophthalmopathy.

The CDR3 reads CASSLAGRGLEQYF. The CDR3 DNA follows: TGTGCCAGCAGTTTAGCGGGAAGAGGTCTCGAGCAGTACTTC. The chain carries TRBV27 and TRBJ2-7, with D perhaps matching TRBD2 (6 bases). The germline V gene encodes CDR1 MNHEY and CDR2 SMNVEV (reference sequence). The CDR3 is 14 amino acids. The V gene lost 2 bases and the J gene lost 6 bases, with 14 bases spanning the gap.